These 26 T cell receptor beta chains came from one sample sequenced in a study of blood T cell repertoires in COVID-19. Libraries were prepared by immunoSEQ multiplex PCR; TCRdb keeps only in-frame clonotypes and omits some of them. The table shows 100,000 to 130,000 clones, with approximately 88% occurring only once. The sample was peripheral blood. These receptors all stem from a human donor in a cohort sampled during active COVID-19.

The chain carries TRBV20-1 and TRBJ2-2, with D possibly being TRBD1 (6 bases). V was trimmed by 3 bases and J by 5 bases, leaving 16 bases between them. The CDR3 totals 15 residues. CDR1 and CDR2 (germline): DFQATT, SNEGSKA (reference sequence). The CDR3 bases are TGCAGTGCTAGTCAGGCATCAGGGGAAACCGGGGAGCTGTTTTTT. This translates into CSASQASGETGELFF.

The chain links TRBV12-3 or TRBV12-4 to TRBJ2-5; D is possibly TRBD2 (5 bases). V lost 3 bases to trimming and J lost 5 bases, with 10 bases between them. The CDR3 sequence is 13 residues long. The chain's CDR3 is CASSLLALETQYF. As DNA, the CDR3 is TGTGCCAGCAGTTTGCTAGCTTTGGAGACCCAGTACTTC.

The chain carries TRBV29-1 and TRBJ2-1, with 12 bases fitting TRBD2. Unmatched junction bases numbered 4, after V lost 6 bases and J lost 7 bases. Per the germline V gene, CDR1 is SQVTM and CDR2 is ANQGSEA. The length of the CDR3 is 13 residues. The CDR3 loop is CSVPTSGRNEQFF. The CDR3 region has the DNA TGCAGCGTGCCCACTAGCGGGAGGAATGAGCAGTTCTTC.

This chain uses TRBV5-1 with TRBJ2-5; TRBD2 aligns across 7 bases. The CDR3 has 16 residues. Germline assignment: CDR1 SGHRS and CDR2 YFSETQ. V was clipped by 0 bases and J by 6 bases; unmatched bases: 11. The CDR3 coding sequence is TGCGCCAGCAGCTTGGACGCGGCGGGAGCGGGGAAGACCCAGTACTTC. Translated, it gives CASSLDAAGAGKTQYF.

This clone was counted between two and nine times. The CDR3 loop is CASSLSQRFNQETQYF. CDR3 nucleotide sequence: TGTGCCAGCAGTTTATCCCAGCGTTTCAACCAAGAGACCCAGTACTTC. J is TRBJ2-5 and V is TRBV27; D gene unclear. V was trimmed by 0 bases and J by 0 bases, leaving 11 bases between them. Germline assignment: CDR1 MNHEY and CDR2 SMNVEV (reference sequence). This CDR3 has 16 amino acids.

The chain carries TRBV24-1 and TRBJ2-1, with TRBD2 identical over 13 bases. There are 17 residues in the CDR3. The V segment lost 4 bases and the J segment 3 bases; nucleotides outside the gene matches: 5. CDR1 and CDR2 (germline): KGHDR, SFDVKD. CDR3 protein: CATSDPGTSGIYNEQFF. The DNA for the CDR3 is TGTGCCACCAGTGACCCCGGGACTAGCGGGATCTACAATGAGCAGTTCTTC.

V and J are TRBV28 and TRBJ2-1, with 7 bases matching TRBD2. Germline V gene data show CDR1 as MDHEN and CDR2 as SYDVKM. Losses at the gene ends were 5 bases for V and 10 bases for J; bases not matched to a gene: 5. The CDR3 is 12 residues long. In nucleotides, the CDR3 is TGTGCCAGCAGTACGGGGGGTGGCGAGCAGTTCTTC. This translates into CASSTGGGEQFF.

This rearrangement joins TRBV5-5 to TRBJ1-5; D not resolved. The CDR3 length is 15 residues. Germline assignment: CDR1 SGHKS and CDR2 YYEKEE (reference sequence). V was clipped by 0 bases and J by 0 bases, with 7 bases between them. CDR3 sequence: CASSLGPNSNQPQHF. CDR3 in DNA: TGTGCCAGCAGCTTGGGGCCGAATAGCAATCAGCCCCAGCATTTT.

The chain combines TRBV9 with TRBJ2-1; TRBD2 matches at 9 bases. In germline, CDR1 is SGDLS, CDR2 YYNGEE. The junction had 5 bases not matched to a gene; V was cut back by 3 bases and J by 13 bases. The length of the CDR3 is 12 residues. The CDR3 sequence: CASSAEGLAQFF. CDR3 bases: TGTGCCAGCAGCGCAGAGGGACTAGCACAGTTCTTC.

J is TRBJ2-2 and V is TRBV5-1, with D hard to call. The V end lost 2 bases, the J end lost 0 bases, and 11 bases lay between the germline ends. The CDR3 has 16 residues. From germline, CDR1 is SGHRS and CDR2 YFSETQ. The CDR3 DNA sequence: TGCGCCAGCAGCTTAAGCCCAACAGCGAACACCGGGGAGCTGTTTTTT. Translation: CASSLSPTANTGELFF.

The J gene is TRBJ1-2, the V gene TRBV6-5, with D maybe TRBD1 (6 bases). In germline, CDR1 is MNHEY, CDR2 SVGAGI. The ends were cut back, 9 bases at V and 4 bases at J, with 12 bases in the middle. CDR3 size: 12 residues. The CDR3 is CASSTGLYGYTF. DNA of the CDR3: TGTGCCAGTTCGACAGGACTCTATGGCTACACCTTC.

The CDR3 loop is CASSQTGGGYNEQFF. The CDR3 nucleotides read TGTGCCAGCTCACAGACGGGAGGGGGGTACAATGAGCAGTTCTTC. The genes are TRBV6-5 and TRBJ2-1; 8 bases agree with TRBD2. V shed 8 bases, J shed 4 bases, and the junction held 10 bases outside the gene matches. The CDR3 runs to 15 residues. Germline assignment: CDR1 MNHEY and CDR2 SVGAGI.

The V gene is TRBV4-3, the J gene TRBJ1-6; D is undetermined. The V end was cut by 0 bases, the J end by 0 bases, with 9 bases between. CDR1 and CDR2 (germline): LGHNA, YSLEER. The CDR3 is 17 residues long. The CDR3 region has the DNA TGCGCCAGCAGCCAAGACCCGACAAGCTCCTATAATTCACCCCTCCACTTT. It codes for CASSQDPTSSYNSPLHF.

To note about this clone: The junction departs from the called germline gene at one end, perhaps through a read error. This chain uses TRBV6-4 with TRBJ2-1, with D possibly being TRBD2 (6 bases). The CDR3 totals 15 residues. From germline, CDR1 is MRHNA and CDR2 SNTAGT. DNA for the CDR3: TGTGCCACCAGTGGGGAAGCGGGTCTCTACAATGAGCAGTTCTTC. Protein product: CATSGEAGLYNEQFF.

The chain has TRBV7-9 and TRBJ2-1; D is perhaps TRBD2 (5 bases). Trimming removed 2 bases at V and 4 bases at J, with 12 bases between. The CDR3 is 15 amino acids. Per germline, CDR1 SEHNR and CDR2 FQNEAQ (reference sequence). CDR3 residues: CASSLLPSRYNEQFF. In nucleotides, the CDR3 is TGTGCCAGCAGCTTACTCCCTAGCCGATACAATGAGCAGTTCTTC.

This clone was detected only a few times. This chain connects TRBV14 to TRBJ1-5; 11 nucleotides agree with TRBD1. CDR1 is SGHDN, CDR2 FVKESK, per germline. V dropped 4 bases and J dropped 6; count of bases not matched to a gene: 8. This CDR3 is 16 amino acids long. The CDR3 region is CASSRGQGAGGQPQHF. DNA for the CDR3: TGTGCCAGCAGCCGAGGACAGGGGGCCGGGGGTCAGCCCCAGCATTTT.

This sequence joins TRBV6-2 or TRBV6-3 and TRBJ1-5; D unclear. V was shortened by 5 bases and J by 0 bases, with 11 bases between the two germline ends. Germline lookup yields CDR1 MNHEY and CDR2 SVGEGT. The CDR3 totals 15 residues. The CDR3, as DNA: TGTGCCAGCAGTCTCTCCGTACATAGCAATCAGCCCCAGCATTTT. Translating gives CASSLSVHSNQPQHF.

The chain joins TRBV6-2 or TRBV6-3 to TRBJ2-7; D possibly corresponds to TRBD2 (6 bases). Per germline, CDR1 MNHEY and CDR2 SVGEGT. Trimming took off 5 bases at V and 4 bases at J, with 15 bases between the two ends. The CDR3 spans 14 residues. For the CDR3, the DNA is TGTGCCAGCAGTCCGCAGCGGAGGGGTTACGAGCAGTACGTC. This translates into CASSPQRRGYEQYV.

The chain uses TRBV10-1 and TRBJ2-7; 8 nucleotides line up with TRBD1. The V segment lost 6 bases and the J segment 3 bases; nucleotides outside the gene matches: 10. In germline, CDR1 is WNHNN, CDR2 SYGVQD (reference sequence). This CDR3 has 15 amino acids. CDR3 coding DNA: TGCGCCAGCAGACAGGGGGTAAGGTATCGCTACGAGCAGTACTTC. Protein: CASRQGVRYRYEQYF.

The chain joins TRBV5-6 to TRBJ2-3, with 8 bases identical to TRBD2. V shed 5 bases and J 4 bases; nucleotides not matched to a gene: 6. The germline V gene encodes CDR1 SGHDT and CDR2 YYEEEE. This CDR3 has 14 residues. CDR3 nucleotides: TGTGCCAGCAGTTCTCTAGCGGGCCCAGATACGCAGTATTTT. Translated, it gives CASSSLAGPDTQYF. Based on the CDR3 plus reference TRBV5-6 and TRBJ2-3, the full variable domain is DAGVTQSPTHLIKTRGQQVTLRCSPKSGHDTVSWYQQALGQGPQFIFQYYEEEERQRGNFPDRFSGHQFPNYSSELNVNALLLGDSALYLCASSSLAGPDTQYFGPGTRLTVL.

This clone was picked up a small number of times. The rearrangement links TRBV7-9 to TRBJ2-6; 8 nucleotides align to TRBD1. CDR3 length equals 16 residues. Trimming cost V 3 bases and J 4 bases; bases outside gene matches: 5. Germline-derived CDR1 and CDR2 are SEHNR and FQNEAQ (reference sequence). The CDR3 region is CASSFQGATGANVLTF. CDR3 sequence (DNA): TGTGCCAGCAGCTTTCAGGGGGCTACAGGGGCCAACGTCCTGACTTTC. The full variable domain, its missing parts supplied by reference TRBV7-9 and TRBJ2-6, is DTGVSQNPRHKITKRGQNVTFRCDPISEHNRLYWYRQTLGQGPEFLTYFQNEAQLEKSRLLSDRFSAERPKGSFSTLEIQRTEQGDSAMYLCASSFQGATGANVLTFGAGSRLTVL.

This chain uses TRBV7-2 with TRBJ2-5; TRBD2 aligns across 9 bases. The J segment lost 5 bases and the V segment lost 0 bases, leaving 4 bases of the junction unmatched. The V gene's germline CDR1 is SGHTA and CDR2 FQGNSA. CDR3 size: 15 residues. CDR3 coding DNA: TGTGCCAGCAGCTTAGCTTTGCGGGGGGGCGAGACCCAGTACTTC. Its translation is CASSLALRGGETQYF. The whole variable domain, remainder taken from reference TRBV7-2 and TRBJ2-5, is GAGVSQSPSNKVTEKGKDVELRCDPISGHTALYWYRQSLGQGLEFLIYFQGNSAPDKSGLPSDRFSAERTGGSVSTLTIQRTQQEDSAVYLCASSLALRGGETQYFGPGTRLLVL.

The rearrangement links TRBV27 to TRBJ2-1; D possibly corresponds to TRBD2 (5 bases). V was trimmed by 2 bases and J by 0 bases, leaving 14 bases between them. The CDR3 covers 17 residues. In germline, CDR1 is MNHEY, CDR2 SMNVEV (reference sequence). The CDR3 loop is CASSLGGLKSSYNEQFF. CDR3 DNA sequence: TGTGCCAGCAGTTTAGGAGGACTCAAGAGCTCCTACAATGAGCAGTTCTTC.

The CDR3 loop is CASSRDWDEQFF. The CDR3 DNA follows: TGTGCCAGCAGCCGGGACTGGGATGAGCAGTTCTTC. This chain connects TRBV12-3 or TRBV12-4 to TRBJ2-1, with D possibly TRBD2 on 6 matching bases. V lost 6 bases to trimming and J lost 8 bases, with 11 bases between them. The CDR3 length is 12 residues.

The CDR3 protein is CASSAIGGNEQFF. In nucleotides, the CDR3 is TGTGCCAGCAGTGCTATAGGGGGCAATGAGCAGTTCTTC. The rearrangement links TRBV6-4 to TRBJ2-1; D is possibly TRBD1 (6 bases). This CDR3 comprises 13 residues. Trimming removed 4 bases from V and 6 bases from J, with 10 bases in between. Germline V gene sequence: CDR1 MRHNA, CDR2 SNTAGT.

The V and J genes are TRBV27 and TRBJ2-3, with TRBD1 matching over 7 bases. With V trimmed by 2 bases and J by 1 base, 15 bases remained unmatched. The V gene's germline CDR1 is MNHEY and CDR2 SMNVEV (reference sequence). The CDR3 has 19 residues. CDR3 bases: TGTGCCAGCAGTTTACGAGGACAGGTCCCCCCCTATCGCACAGATACGCAGTATTTT. Amino acids: CASSLRGQVPPYRTDTQYF.